This T cell receptor (beta chain) was captured by sequencing in a study of CD8 T cells in Susac syndrome. Reverse transcription of about 0.5 to 1 ug RNA was carried out with random hexamers. Using its own MiXCR run on the immunoSEQ multiplex PCR reads, TCRdb lists one record per CDR3 protein. The sample yields approximately 190,000 distinct CDR3 sequences, over 85% seen once. CDR3 length: 14 residues. V lost 7 bases to trimming and J lost 8 bases, with 15 bases between them. Looked up from germline, CDR1 is LNHDA and CDR2 is SQIVND (reference sequence). The authors sequenced TCR beta from blood CD8+ and CD4+ T cells.

This chain uses TRBV19 with TRBJ1-6; D is possibly TRBD1 (6 bases). Sequencing was performed on CD4+ T cells from PBMCs. This clonotype was sampled from a human donor in good health. Written as DNA, the CDR3 is TGTGCCAGTACGCCGGGGGCTGGGGATTCACCCCTCCACTTT. It yields the protein CASTPGAGDSPLHF.